A single sample gave rise to the 2 T cell receptor beta chains below, sequenced in a study of molecular identifiers for immune sequencing clone quantification. TCRdb passed the PCR reads through MiXCR, listing each CDR3 protein once. The data contain about 510,000 distinct CDR3 sequences, 20% to 25% of them singletons. The sequencing input was naive CD8+ T cells from blood, with Jurkat cell RNA spiked in. Subset defined: FACS-sorted CD8+CD4-CCR7+CD45RA+ naive T cells. Receptors originate from a human donor in good health. Some libraries in this study had Jurkat cell RNA spiked in.

This clonotype appeared a few times. The gene calls are TRBV5-3 and TRBJ1-5, with a tentative D call TRBD1 (5 bases). TRBV5-3 counts as an open reading frame of uncertain function. CDR3 length: 14 residues. The V and J ends lost 8 bases and 5 bases respectively, with 17 bases between them. This CDR3 is CASSKNDSDQPQHF. For the CDR3, the DNA is TGTGCCAGCAGCAAGAATGACAGCGATCAGCCCCAGCATTTT.

Ten or more counts support this clonotype. The chain combines TRBV28 with TRBJ2-2; D is ambiguous. Germline V gene lookup returns CDR1 MDHEN and CDR2 SYDVKM. CDR3 length equals 16 residues. The ends were cut back, 5 bases at V and 4 bases at J, with 17 bases in the middle. The CDR3: CASSPQPRPRTGELFF. The CDR3 region has the DNA TGTGCCAGCAGTCCCCAACCAAGACCCCGCACCGGGGAGCTGTTTTTT.